These 14 T cell receptor beta chains were all obtained from the same sample, sequenced in a study of blood T cells in healthy people across ages. Using a J-beta primer mix together with a sample-barcoded 5' primer, a second PCR was run for roughly 6 to 12 cycles. TCRdb processed the 5' RACE reads anew with MiXCR; each CDR3 protein has one entry. The table includes 1.5 million to 2 million distinct CDR3 sequences, about 31% detected once. What was sequenced was blood. Source of these receptors: a woman aged 25 to 45 in good health.

In this sample, this clonotype turned up a few times. The chain links TRBV6-1 to TRBJ1-2; a possible D gene is TRBD1 (6 bases). CDR3 size: 14 residues. V was cut by 0 bases and J by 7 bases, with 12 bases left in between. Germline lookup yields CDR1 MNHNS and CDR2 SASEGT. CDR3 residues: CASSEAWGASGYTF. CDR3 DNA: TGTGCCAGCAGTGAAGCGTGGGGGGCTAGTGGCTACACCTTC.

This clonotype was observed a single time. Its ends do not fully match the called genes, so a read error is possible. This chain connects TRBV9 to TRBJ2-7; D gene uncertain. Germline V gives CDR1 SGDLS, CDR2 YYNGEE. CDR3 size: 14 residues. The CDR3 bases are TGTGCCTGCAGCGTAGGTATTAGCTCCTACGAGCAGTACTTC. Its protein product is CACSVGISSYEQYF. Looking up the rest from reference TRBV9 and TRBJ2-7 gives the full variable domain: DSGVTQTPKHLITATGQRVTLRCSPRSGDLSVYWYQQSLDQGLQFLIQYYNGEERAKGNILERFSAQQFPDLHSELNLSSLELGDSALYFCACSVGISSYEQYFGPGTRLTVT.

The chain employs TRBV28 and TRBJ2-5; 9 bases align to TRBD1. V shed 6 bases and J 5 bases; nucleotides not matched to a gene: 7. Germline V gene data show CDR1 as MDHEN and CDR2 as SYDVKM. The CDR3 spans 14 residues. The CDR3 DNA reads TGTGCCAGCAGGGAACAGGGGGCTTTGGAGACCCAGTACTTC. Residues: CASREQGALETQYF.

In its sample, this clonotype was seen many times. The chain is built from TRBV29-1 and TRBJ2-7; D is perhaps TRBD1 (6 bases). With 3 bases removed from V and 4 bases from J, the gap between germline ends came to 10 bases. The CDR3 spans 12 residues. CDR1 SQVTM and CDR2 ANQGSEA come from the germline V gene. CDR3 loop: CSVEGQGYEQYF. CDR3 DNA sequence: TGCAGCGTTGAGGGGCAGGGGTACGAGCAGTACTTC.

The chain is built from TRBV7-3 and TRBJ2-5; tentative D call: TRBD2 (5 bases). V lost 2 bases to trimming and J lost 5 bases, with 18 bases between them. The CDR3 runs 16 residues. CDR1 is SGHTA and CDR2 is FQGTGA in the germline V gene. The DNA of the CDR3 is TGTGCCAGCAGCTTACCGCGTCTAGCTTTCGTCGAGACCCAGTACTTC. Encoded protein: CASSLPRLAFVETQYF. Full variable domain (remainder filled in from reference TRBV7-3 and TRBJ2-5): GAGVSQTPSNKVTEKGKYVELRCDPISGHTALYWYRQSLGQGPEFLIYFQGTGAADDSGLPNDRFFAVRPEGSVSTLKIQRTERGDSAVYLCASSLPRLAFVETQYFGPGTRLLVL.

There are a few counts of this clonotype. The DNA of the CDR3 is TGCGCCAGCAGCCAAGGAGTAGGTGGCGGCAATCAGCCCCAGCATTTT. It encodes CASSQGVGGGNQPQHF. The J gene is TRBJ1-5, the V gene TRBV4-1; no clear D gene. V was trimmed by 1 base and J by 2 bases, leaving 12 bases between them. The CDR3 is 16 amino acids. Germline V gene data show CDR1 as MGHRA and CDR2 as YSYEKL.

The chain combines TRBV20-1 with TRBJ2-5, with D unclear. Deletions cut 1 base from V and 7 bases from J, with 7 bases between. The length of the CDR3 is 11 residues. The V gene's germline CDR1 is DFQATT and CDR2 SNEGSKA (reference sequence). CDR3 sequence (DNA): TGCAGTGCTAGAGTTGTATGGACCCAGTACTTC. Translated, it gives CSARVVWTQYF.

In this sample, this clonotype turned up a few times. The chain recombines TRBV7-9 with TRBJ1-1; D is possibly TRBD1 (5 bases). The CDR3 runs to 14 residues. The V and J ends lost 4 bases and 0 bases respectively, with 9 bases between them. Germline V CDR1 and CDR2: SEHNR, FQNEAQ (reference sequence). The CDR3 DNA sequence: TGTGCCAGCAGCTGGGACGTTATGAACACTGAAGCTTTCTTT. Translated, it gives CASSWDVMNTEAFF.

The chain joins TRBV12-3 or TRBV12-4 to TRBJ2-7; no definite D call. There are 12 residues in the CDR3. Trimming left V 8 bases short and J 3 bases short, with 11 bases between. CDR3 residues: CASGASYYEQYF. For the CDR3, the DNA is TGTGCCAGCGGTGCCAGTTACTACGAGCAGTACTTC.

The sample holds many counts of this clonotype. The chain employs TRBV20-1 and TRBJ2-5; D is perhaps TRBD2 (7 bases). CDR1 and CDR2 (germline): DFQATT, SNEGSKA (reference sequence). CDR3 length: 15 residues. Trimming took 0 bases from V and 5 from J, leaving 16 bases between them. CDR3 sequence reads: CSARDLGGGGETQYF. The CDR3 nucleotides are TGCAGTGCTAGAGATCTTGGGGGGGGCGGGGAGACCCAGTACTTC.

Turning to this clonotype: A read error may account for a junction end that differs from germline. The V call is TRBV18, the J call TRBJ2-6; TRBD1 is a possible D gene (5 bases). The CDR3 contains 15 residues. The germline V gene encodes CDR1 KGHSH and CDR2 LQKENI. Here the CDR3 reads CASSPQPAGANVQTF. CDR3 bases: TGTGCCAGCTCACCACAACCGGCTGGGGCCAACGTCCAGACTTTC.

In its sample, this clonotype was seen a few times. This chain joins TRBV3-1 and TRBJ1-2; D is ambiguous. The CDR3 runs 16 residues. V was clipped by 3 bases and J by 4 bases, with 18 bases between them. The germline gives CDR1 LGHDT, CDR2 YNNKEL (reference sequence). DNA of the CDR3: TGTGCCAGCAGCCATTCTCAAGGAAGCGGAGGCTATGGCTACACCTTC. It is translated as CASSHSQGSGGYGYTF.

The rearrangement joins TRBV20-1 to TRBJ2-1, with D possibly being TRBD1 or TRBD2 (6 bases each). CDR1 DFQATT and CDR2 SNEGSKA come from the germline V gene (reference sequence). The V and J ends lost 6 bases and 4 bases respectively, with 22 bases between them. CDR3 length equals 16 residues. CDR3 DNA sequence: TGCAGTGCGAGTGACTGGGCGAGGGGGGATTACAATGAGCAGTTCTTC. Its protein product is CSASDWARGDYNEQFF.

The V call is TRBV7-9, the J call TRBJ2-7, with TRBD1 as a possible D gene (5 bases). Germline assignment: CDR1 SEHNR and CDR2 FQNEAQ (reference sequence). V gave up 2 bases and J gave up 1 base, with 15 bases separating them. The CDR3 has 16 residues. CDR3 loop: CASSLRGNSWSYEQYF. The DNA for the CDR3 is TGTGCCAGCAGCTTAAGGGGCAATTCATGGTCCTACGAGCAGTACTTC.